This T cell receptor (beta chain) was observed in a study of low-dose radiotherapy and immunotherapy resistance in tumors. About the study: Doses delivered to Cohort 2 were 1 Gy per fraction every two weeks, amounting to 13 Gy over 26 weeks. Patients were treated with intravenous nivolumab at 240 mg every two weeks and were also dosed with ipilimumab at 1 mg/kg every six weeks. Aspirin was administered orally at 300 mg daily for four cycles, commencing on cycle 1 day 1.

The CDR3 is 15 amino acids. CDR1 MDHEN and CDR2 SYDVKM come from the germline V gene. The germline V and J ends were trimmed by 5 bases and 5 bases, with 16 bases remaining between them. At least ten counts were recorded for this clonotype. Time point reported: after trial treatment. Treatment denoted: LDRT plus nivolumab, ipilimumab, low-dose cyclophosphamide and aspirin (RACIN trial). Patients who could take part had advanced solid tumors with no tumor-infiltrating lymphocytes. cDNA synthesis used a TRAV/TRBV-specific primer set for both chains. With a constant-region primer and a V-primer adapter, TCRs were subjected to roughly 20 PCR cycles of amplification. TCRdb independently ran MiXCR on the reads; one entry per CDR3 protein. The sample yields about 39,000 distinct CDR3 sequences, about 20% seen once.

The receptor was derived from a female donor with ovarian cancer. This chain connects TRBV28 to TRBJ2-4; D perhaps matches TRBD1 (5 bases). Here the sequenced sample was PBMCs, taken after low-dose radiotherapy plus immunotherapy. The CDR3 DNA reads as TGTGCCAGCAGTGAGCTGTGGGGCGCACAAAACATTCAGTACTTC. It codes for CASSELWGAQNIQYF.